Below, one T cell receptor beta chain is given with its context. The CDR3 has 16 residues. The V and J ends lost 6 bases and 4 bases, in that order; junction bases with no gene match: 15. The V gene's germline CDR1 is SEHNR and CDR2 FQNEAQ (reference sequence). Methods used by the authors: Using reference gene primer amplification, nucleated cell counts were estimated. Using immunoSEQ multiplex PCR, the repertoire was profiled, and TCRdb retains in-frame clones only, with some absent. V, J and clone size were drawn from that table, and D and trimming were deduced from the DNA. The sample yields more than 100,000 clones, 70% to 90% seen once. This sample is drawn from a study of blood T cell repertoires in COVID-19.

This chain uses TRBV7-9 with TRBJ2-7; 7 nucleotides match TRBD2. Specimen: peripheral blood. This receptor was obtained from a human donor in a cohort sampled during active COVID-19. CDR3 in DNA: TGTGCCAGCAGTCTTGGGCTGTCTAGCGGAGAATACGAGCAGTACTTC. Translated, it gives CASSLGLSSGEYEQYF.